This is a list of T cell receptor beta chains from one sample in a study of regulatory T cells in long-lasting Graves disease. TCRdb recomputed calls from the multiplex PCR reads with MiXCR, one row per CDR3 protein. The sample includes over 300,000 distinct CDR3 sequences, roughly a sixth of them seen just once. Here the sequenced sample was peripheral blood mononuclear cells (PBMCs), taken at new diagnosis, from a patient treated with antithyroid drugs. The source is a female donor with Graves disease. The CDR3 runs from the conserved cysteine through the conserved F or W. The order of the fields is J gene, V gene, clone size, CDR3 length, D gene, CDR3 DNA, CDR3 protein. A D gene is named only where the DNA matches it firmly. Not all rows give a size; the values are once, few, many and, for expanded clones, a class.

J gene: TRBJ1-2; V gene: TRBV4-3; clone size: few; CDR3 length: 14; D gene: .; CDR3 DNA: TGCGCCAGCAGCCAAGAAGGGGATAGGCATGGCTACACCTTC; CDR3 protein: CASSQEGDRHGYTF
J gene: TRBJ1-2; V gene: TRBV7-9; clone size: few; CDR3 length: 18; D gene: TRBD1; CDR3 DNA: TGTGCCAGCAGCACTAGTCCCGGGACAGGGTTTAAGGACTATGGCTACACCTTC; CDR3 protein: CASSTSPGTGFKDYGYTF
J gene: TRBJ1-4; V gene: TRBV29-1; clone size: many; CDR3 length: 12; D gene: .; CDR3 DNA: TGCAGCGCAGACTTGATAAATGAAAAACTGTTTTTT; CDR3 protein: CSADLINEKLFF
J gene: TRBJ2-3; V gene: TRBV10-3; clone size: many; CDR3 length: 15; D gene: .; CDR3 DNA: TGTGCCACACTAGGGGGAGGCGGAGGCACAGATACGCAGTATTTT; CDR3 protein: CATLGGGGGTDTQYF
J gene: TRBJ2-7; V gene: TRBV3-1; clone size: .; CDR3 length: 16; D gene: .; CDR3 DNA: TGTGCCAGCAGCCAAGGGGTGGATCTACCAACCTACGAGCAGTACTTC; CDR3 protein: CASSQGVDLPTYEQYF
J gene: TRBJ2-7; V gene: TRBV10-3; clone size: few; CDR3 length: 14; D gene: .; CDR3 DNA: TGTGCCATCAGTGAGTCTCAGGGCACCTACGAACAGTACTTC; CDR3 protein: CAISESQGTYEQYF
J gene: TRBJ2-1; V gene: TRBV9; clone size: many; CDR3 length: 15; D gene: .; CDR3 DNA: TGTGCCAGCAGCGGATGGGAGGGGGAGATGAATGAGCAGTTCTTC; CDR3 protein: CASSGWEGEMNEQFF
J gene: TRBJ2-2; V gene: TRBV12-3/TRBV12-4; clone size: many; CDR3 length: 14; D gene: .; CDR3 DNA: TGTGCCAGCAGTTTGAACTTGGGGACCGGGGAGCTGTTTTTT; CDR3 protein: CASSLNLGTGELFF
J gene: TRBJ2-1; V gene: TRBV3-1; clone size: many; CDR3 length: 18; D gene: TRBD2; CDR3 DNA: TGTGCCAGCAGCCAAGCCTGGGGTTCTGCGGGAGGAGATAATGAGCAGTTCTTC; CDR3 protein: CASSQAWGSAGGDNEQFF
J gene: TRBJ1-6; V gene: TRBV2; clone size: many; CDR3 length: 14; D gene: .; CDR3 DNA: TGTGCCAGCAGTGGTACCCGCGGTACCACACCCCTCCACTTT; CDR3 protein: CASSGTRGTTPLHF
J gene: TRBJ2-2; V gene: TRBV5-1; clone size: few; CDR3 length: 15; D gene: TRBD1; CDR3 DNA: TGCGCCAGCAGCACCGGGACAGGGGAAACCGGGGAGCTGTTTTTT; CDR3 protein: CASSTGTGETGELFF
J gene: TRBJ1-1; V gene: TRBV11-2; clone size: many; CDR3 length: 17; D gene: .; CDR3 DNA: TGTGCCAGCAGCTTAGGGATAAGGAGGGGGATGAACACTGAAGCTTTCTTT; CDR3 protein: CASSLGIRRGMNTEAFF
J gene: TRBJ2-1; V gene: TRBV19; clone size: many; CDR3 length: 16; D gene: TRBD2; CDR3 DNA: TGTGCCAGTAGTATTTATGGGACTAGCGGGAGCCATGAGCAGTTCTTC; CDR3 protein: CASSIYGTSGSHEQFF
J gene: TRBJ1-3; V gene: TRBV14; clone size: few; CDR3 length: 16; D gene: TRBD1; CDR3 DNA: TGTGCCAGCAGCTTAACCAGAACAGGGGCGGGAAACACCATATATTTT; CDR3 protein: CASSLTRTGAGNTIYF
J gene: TRBJ2-1; V gene: TRBV12-5; clone size: many; CDR3 length: 16; D gene: TRBD1; CDR3 DNA: TGTGCTAGTGGTCCTAGGGACAGGGAGAGGTCCAATGAGCAGTTCTTC; CDR3 protein: CASGPRDRERSNEQFF
J gene: TRBJ1-5; V gene: TRBV6-1; clone size: many; CDR3 length: 13; D gene: .; CDR3 DNA: TGTGCCAGCAGGACGGCAAGCAATCAGCCCCAGCATTTT; CDR3 protein: CASRTASNQPQHF
J gene: TRBJ1-3; V gene: TRBV19; clone size: .; CDR3 length: 14; D gene: .; CDR3 DNA: TGTGCCAGTAGTCCAGCATACTCTGGAAACACCATATATTTT; CDR3 protein: CASSPAYSGNTIYF
J gene: TRBJ1-4; V gene: TRBV15; clone size: few; CDR3 length: 14; D gene: .; CDR3 DNA: TGTGCCACCAGCAGAGAGAGGTCGAGGGAAAAACTGTTTTTT; CDR3 protein: CATSRERSREKLFF
J gene: TRBJ1-5; V gene: TRBV20-1; clone size: many; CDR3 length: 14; D gene: .; CDR3 DNA: TGCAGTGCTAGAAAGGGATGGGGAAATCAGCCCCAGCATTTT; CDR3 protein: CSARKGWGNQPQHF
J gene: TRBJ1-2; V gene: TRBV30; clone size: many; CDR3 length: 16; D gene: TRBD1; CDR3 DNA: TGTGCCTGGAGTGACCCCCGGGACAGGGGGCAGTATGGCTACACCTTC; CDR3 protein: CAWSDPRDRGQYGYTF
J gene: TRBJ1-1; V gene: TRBV10-2; clone size: many; CDR3 length: 14; D gene: .; CDR3 DNA: TGCGCCAGTACCCTTTTTCCAGCAGGCACTGAAGCTTTCTTT; CDR3 protein: CASTLFPAGTEAFF